The clone carrying this T cell receptor beta chain was found many times. Its specificity is unknown. TCRdb processed the 5' RACE reads anew with MiXCR; each CDR3 protein has one entry. In the table there are about 27,000 distinct CDR3 sequences, 2% to 2.5% of which are singletons. The unsorted libraries were prepared from 2 million PBMCs (stored at -80 C). These data belong to a study of neurological immune-mediated disorders. About the research overall: Of the multiple sclerosis patients, roughly 35 in total, some 30 were relapsing-remitting and 3 were secondary progressive.

Study outcomes and limitations: There was no clinical or MRI feature that was associated with the multiple sclerosis repertoire cluster.

Per the germline V gene, CDR1 is MGHDK and CDR2 is SYGVNS. The ends were cut back, 1 base at V and 9 bases at J, with 7 bases in the middle. This CDR3 has 11 residues. The rearrangement links TRBV25-1 to TRBJ2-7; the D is unclear. The source of this sequence is a woman in her forties or fifties with multiple sclerosis. The sequencing input was PBMCs. Here the CDR3 DNA reads TGTGCCAGCAGTGAATTTGGTAGGCAGTACTTC. Amino acids: CASSEFGRQYF.